Below, 17 T cell receptor beta chains from the same sample are listed, as sequenced in a study of OX40 agonist ivuxolimab in advanced cancers. Clones were read by immunoSEQ multiplex PCR, and TCRdb kept only the in-frame ones, dropping some. The sample gives about 23,000 clones, 75% to 85% of which show up once; about 2% is in the top ten. The material sequenced was CD4+ or CD8+ T cells sorted from blood, taken in a trial of the OX40 agonist ivuxolimab. The receptors were sampled from an adult with an advanced solid tumor such as melanoma, head and neck, liver or kidney cancer.

The chain uses TRBV30 and TRBJ1-2, with D maybe TRBD1 (5 bases). Trimming took 7 bases from V and 4 from J, leaving 13 bases between them. This CDR3 comprises 12 residues. Germline CDR1 GTSNPN, CDR2 SVGIG (reference sequence). The CDR3, as DNA: TGTGCCTTCAGGGCTGGCCCCTATGGCTACACCTTC. Amino acids: CAFRAGPYGYTF.

This chain links TRBV5-5 with TRBJ2-1, with 7 nucleotides matching TRBD1. CDR3 length equals 14 residues. With 2 bases clipped from V and 8 bases from J, the junction kept 7 bases outside the gene matches. The germline V gene encodes CDR1 SGHKS and CDR2 YYEKEE (reference sequence). CDR3 in DNA: TGTGCCAGCAGCTTTGGGCCACAGGGGTATGAGCAGTTCTTC. Translation gives CASSFGPQGYEQFF.

This clone was seen once. The genes are TRBV15 and TRBJ2-7; 8 bases are shared with TRBD1. There are 15 residues in the CDR3. The J segment lost 4 bases and the V segment lost 3 bases, leaving 8 bases of the junction unmatched. CDR1 is LNHNV, CDR2 YYDKDF, per germline (reference sequence). The DNA for the CDR3 is TGTGCCACCAGCAGGAGGTCCCGGGACAGGTACGAGCAGTACTTC. Amino acids: CATSRRSRDRYEQYF. The whole variable domain, filled in from reference TRBV15 and TRBJ2-7, reads DAMVIQNPRYQVTQFGKPVTLSCSQTLNHNVMYWYQQKSSQAPKLLFHYYDKDFNNEADTPDNFQSRRPNTSFCFLDIRSPGLGDTAMYLCATSRRSRDRYEQYFGPGTRLTVT.

The chain joins TRBV19 to TRBJ1-5; 7 positions agree with TRBD1. This CDR3 has 14 residues. Per germline, CDR1 LNHDA and CDR2 SQIVND (reference sequence). J gave up 7 bases and V 2 bases, and 5 bases lay outside the gene matches. The CDR3 sequence: CASSILGGVQPQHF. In nucleotides, the CDR3 is TGTGCCAGTAGTATACTAGGGGGCGTCCAGCCCCAGCATTTT.

This clone was seen a few times. The CDR3 DNA follows: TGTGCCAGCTCACCGGGAGATACGCAGTATTTT. The encoded protein is CASSPGDTQYF. The chain joins TRBV18 to TRBJ2-3; D is ambiguous. CDR1 and CDR2 (germline): KGHSH, LQKENI. The V and J ends lost 3 bases and 5 bases respectively, with 3 bases between them. The CDR3 contains 11 residues.

The chain joins TRBV6-1 to TRBJ2-5; 7 positions agree with TRBD2. CDR3 length: 17 amino acids. CDR1 and CDR2 (germline): MNHNS, SASEGT. V lost 2 bases, J lost 9 bases, and 18 bases stayed unmatched. The CDR3 spells CASSEPYRDRGGWAQYF. In nucleotides, the CDR3 is TGTGCCAGCAGTGAACCATACCGGGACCGCGGGGGTTGGGCCCAGTACTTC.

The gene calls are TRBV18 and TRBJ2-7; no firm D call. The CDR3 contains 12 residues. Trimming took off 1 base at V and 6 bases at J, with 7 bases between the two ends. The V gene's germline CDR1 is KGHSH and CDR2 LQKENI. In nucleotides, the CDR3 is TGTGCCAGCTCACCACGTGGTGGCGAGCAGTACTTC. This encodes CASSPRGGEQYF.

This sequence joins TRBV9 and TRBJ2-2, with TRBD2 identical over 8 bases. Germline values: CDR1 SGDLS, CDR2 YYNGEE. With 2 bases clipped from V and 5 bases from J, the junction kept 2 bases outside the gene matches. This CDR3 has 14 residues. CDR3 DNA sequence: TGTGCCAGCAGCGTTTCTAGCGGGACCGGGGAGCTGTTTTTT. Translation gives CASSVSSGTGELFF.

This clone was picked up a small number of times. This chain connects TRBV2 to TRBJ2-5; no clear D. CDR1 SNHLY and CDR2 FYNNEI come from the germline V gene. Trimming took 0 bases from V and 5 from J, leaving 10 bases between them. The CDR3 totals 14 residues. CDR3 in amino acids: CASSEARSVETQYF. CDR3 sequence (DNA): TGTGCCAGCAGTGAAGCTCGCAGCGTCGAGACCCAGTACTTC.

V gene TRBV5-1 combines with J gene TRBJ2-2; the D gene is possibly TRBD2 (5 bases). CDR1 and CDR2 from the germline V gene are SGHRS and YFSETQ. The CDR3 loop spans 16 amino acids. V was shortened by 4 bases and J by 2 bases, with 15 bases between the two germline ends. CDR3 protein: CASSAGGLFNTGELFF. CDR3 nucleotides: TGCGCCAGCAGCGCGGGCGGCCTCTTCAACACCGGGGAGCTGTTTTTT.

The gene calls are TRBV5-1 and TRBJ1-4, with D unclear. CDR3 size: 13 residues. V was trimmed by 2 bases and J by 8 bases, leaving 10 bases between them. CDR1 and CDR2 from the germline V gene are SGHRS and YFSETQ. CDR3 loop: CASSFGVGEKLFF. CDR3 nucleotide sequence: TGCGCCAGCAGCTTCGGGGTGGGCGAAAAACTGTTTTTT.

The rearrangement links TRBV7-2 to TRBJ1-1, with a possible D match to TRBD1 (6 bases). V gave up 5 bases and J gave up 1 base, with 8 bases separating them. There are 13 residues in the CDR3. Germline CDR1 is SGHTA and CDR2 is FQGNSA. The CDR3 coding sequence is TGTGCCAGCAGCGCGGGACAGAACACTGAAGCTTTCTTT. Protein product: CASSAGQNTEAFF.

The CDR3 DNA reads TGTGCCAGCAGTTCGGGACTTCAAGAGACCCAGTACTTC. It translates to CASSSGLQETQYF. The J gene is TRBJ2-5, the V gene TRBV28, with D possibly TRBD2 on 6 matching bases. Trimming shortened V by 4 bases and J by 2 bases, and 8 bases separated the two germline ends. From germline, CDR1 is MDHEN and CDR2 SYDVKM. This CDR3 spans 13 amino acids.

This rearrangement joins TRBV6-5 to TRBJ2-7, with a tentative D call TRBD1 (6 bases). Germline V gene sequence: CDR1 MNHEY, CDR2 SVGAGI. The CDR3 length is 13 residues. Trimming stripped 5 bases from V and 1 base from J, with 9 bases between. This CDR3 is CASSRQESYEQYF. The CDR3 coding sequence is TGTGCCAGCAGTCGACAGGAGTCCTACGAGCAGTACTTC.

The rearrangement joins TRBV5-1 to TRBJ1-5; 7 positions match TRBD1. CDR1 SGHRS and CDR2 YFSETQ come from the germline V gene. Germline trimming cut 8 bases from V and 3 bases from J; bases unmatched to any gene: 14. The CDR3 totals 16 residues. CDR3 loop: CASRQGFMSPNQPQHF. CDR3 in DNA: TGCGCCAGTCGACAGGGATTCATGTCCCCCAATCAGCCCCAGCATTTT.

The J gene is TRBJ1-4, the V gene TRBV6-5, with a possible D match to TRBD1 (5 bases). CDR3 size: 14 residues. CDR1 MNHEY and CDR2 SVGAGI come from the germline V gene. Trimming left V 2 bases short and J 5 bases short, with 9 bases between. DNA for the CDR3: TGTGCCAGCAGTTACCGGGACCAAAATGAAAAACTGTTTTTT. Encoded protein: CASSYRDQNEKLFF.

The V gene is TRBV19, the J gene TRBJ2-5, with a weak D call TRBD1 (6 bases). The V gene's germline CDR1 is LNHDA and CDR2 SQIVND (reference sequence). The CDR3 is made up of 12 amino acids. Trimming stripped 8 bases from V and 11 bases from J, with 18 bases between. This CDR3 is CASRDKGRSQYF. As DNA, the CDR3 is TGTGCCAGTCGGGACAAGGGAAGATCGCAGTACTTC. The entire variable domain, with the rest obtained from reference TRBV19 and TRBJ2-5, is as follows: DGGITQSPKYLFRKEGQNVTLSCEQNLNHDAMYWYRQDPGQGLRLIYYSQIVNDFQKGDIAEGYSVSREKKESFPLTVTSAQKNPTAFYLCASRDKGRSQYFGPGTRLLVL.